The 14 T cell receptor beta chains reported below all come from one sample, sequenced in a study of technical replicates of blood from a handful of donors. Measured with immunoSEQ multiplex PCR; TCRdb has only the in-frame clones, and not every one. The sample has about 12,000 clones, roughly 93% seen once. Sequences were obtained from PBMCs. All receptors come from a human donor in good health.

The chain uses TRBV7-6 and TRBJ2-1; TRBD1 aligns across 10 bases. After removal of 2 bases from V and 6 bases from J, the junction contained 4 bases not matched to a gene. Germline CDR1 is SGHVS and CDR2 is FNYEAQ. This CDR3 contains 15 residues. CDR3 loop: CASSLTGQGFNEQFF. The CDR3, as DNA: TGTGCCAGCAGCTTAACGGGACAGGGGTTCAATGAGCAGTTCTTC.

This chain uses TRBV7-3 with TRBJ2-2; TRBD2 aligns across 7 bases. CDR3 length equals 17 residues. V shed 5 bases, J shed 7 bases, and the junction held 16 bases outside the gene matches. Germline CDR1 SGHTA, CDR2 FQGTGA. CDR3 loop: CASSLIGGGPSIGELFF. CDR3 nucleotides: TGTGCCAGCAGCCTGATTGGGGGAGGGCCCTCTATCGGGGAGCTGTTTTTT.

V usage is TRBV7-9 and J usage is TRBJ1-2; TRBD1 aligns across 10 bases. CDR3 length equals 15 residues. CDR1 SEHNR and CDR2 FQNEAQ come from the germline V gene (reference sequence). The V and J ends lost 3 bases and 2 bases, in that order; junction bases with no gene match: 3. CDR3 sequence reads: CASSLGQGRNYGYTF. The CDR3 DNA reads TGTGCCAGCAGCTTGGGACAGGGGCGGAACTATGGCTACACCTTC.

This chain joins TRBV2 and TRBJ2-7; TRBD2 matches 8 bases. CDR1 and CDR2 (germline): SNHLY, FYNNEI. V lost 10 bases, J lost 5 bases, and 4 bases stayed unmatched. The CDR3 runs 11 residues. The CDR3 reads CATKRENEQYF. CDR3 coding DNA: TGTGCCACCAAGCGGGAGAACGAGCAGTACTTC.

This sequence joins TRBV5-1 and TRBJ1-5; 8 bases line up with TRBD1. V gave up 7 bases and J gave up 4 bases; unmatched junction bases: 10. The CDR3 covers 15 residues. CDR1 and CDR2 from the germline V gene are SGHRS and YFSETQ. The CDR3 sequence is CASAQGAGGNQPQHF. DNA of the CDR3: TGCGCCAGCGCGCAGGGGGCTGGCGGAAATCAGCCCCAGCATTTT.

This clone turned up a few times. The chain is built from TRBV7-8 and TRBJ1-5; no definite D call. V was trimmed by 3 bases and J by 2 bases, leaving 5 bases between them. Germline-derived CDR1 and CDR2 are SGHVS and FQNEAQ. The CDR3 is 13 residues long. The CDR3 DNA reads as TGTGCCAGCAGCTTTCGCGGCAATCAGCCCCAGCATTTT. This translates into CASSFRGNQPQHF.

This chain links TRBV9 with TRBJ1-2; 9 nucleotides line up with TRBD1. After removal of 3 bases from V and 5 bases from J, the junction contained 8 bases not matched to a gene. The CDR3 runs to 15 residues. Per the germline V gene, CDR1 is SGDLS and CDR2 is YYNGEE. CDR3 sequence (DNA): TGTGCCAGCAGCGCCCGTCTACAGGGGGCATATGGCTACACCTTC. Translated, it gives CASSARLQGAYGYTF. Full variable domain (outside the CDR3, taken from reference TRBV9 and TRBJ1-2): DSGVTQTPKHLITATGQRVTLRCSPRSGDLSVYWYQQSLDQGLQFLIQYYNGEERAKGNILERFSAQQFPDLHSELNLSSLELGDSALYFCASSARLQGAYGYTFGSGTRLTVV.

The J gene is TRBJ1-1, the V gene TRBV11-2; TRBD1 might be the D (5 bases). This CDR3 has 13 amino acids. Trimming stripped 3 bases from V and 6 bases from J, with 11 bases between. CDR1 and CDR2 from the germline V gene are SGHAT and FQNNGV. CDR3 amino acids: CASSFTGSAEAFF. DNA for the CDR3: TGTGCCAGCAGCTTTACAGGCTCCGCTGAAGCTTTCTTT. The whole variable domain, remainder taken from reference TRBV11-2 and TRBJ1-1, is EAGVAQSPRYKIIEKRQSVAFWCNPISGHATLYWYQQILGQGPKLLIQFQNNGVVDDSQLPKDRFSAERLKGVDSTLKIQPAKLEDSAVYLCASSFTGSAEAFFGQGTRLTVV.

The rearrangement uses TRBV2 and TRBJ1-1; D is ambiguous. The CDR3 runs to 15 residues. The germline V gene has CDR1 SNHLY and CDR2 FYNNEI. V was pared by 3 bases and J by 1 base, with 12 bases between. The CDR3 loop reads CASSESYFGNTEAFF. CDR3 in DNA: TGTGCCAGCAGTGAGTCATACTTTGGGAACACTGAAGCTTTCTTT.

To note about this clone: Other nucleotide sequences in the sample specify the same CDR3. The CDR3 nucleotides read TGTGCCAGCACGCAGGGGAACCAGCCCCAGCATTTT. Translation: CASTQGNQPQHF. The J gene is TRBJ1-5, the V gene TRBV6-6, with D tentatively TRBD1 (6 bases). This CDR3 contains 12 residues. V was trimmed by 7 bases and J by 7 bases, leaving 11 bases between them. The germline V gene has CDR1 MNHNY and CDR2 SVGAGI (reference sequence).

This chain connects TRBV29-1 to TRBJ2-7, with TRBD1 matching over 7 bases. Germline loops: CDR1 SQVTM, CDR2 ANQGSEA. V gave up 8 bases and J gave up 7 bases; unmatched junction bases: 11. The CDR3 runs 12 residues. The DNA for the CDR3 is TGCAGCTATGGACAGGATGATGGGGAGCAGTACTTC. This gives the protein CSYGQDDGEQYF.

This clone occurred once. The V and J genes are TRBV6-5 and TRBJ2-7; D is possibly TRBD2 (5 bases). The CDR3 contains 15 residues. V lost 0 bases to trimming and J lost 2 bases, with 11 bases between them. CDR1 and CDR2 (germline): MNHEY, SVGAGI. CDR3: CASSYSRDYPYEQYF. The CDR3 nucleotides read TGTGCCAGCAGTTACTCGAGAGACTATCCCTACGAGCAGTACTTC.

The chain couples TRBV5-4 to TRBJ2-3, with TRBD1 identical over 8 bases. The germline V gene has CDR1 SGHNT and CDR2 YYREEE (reference sequence). The CDR3 runs 15 residues. The trim removed 0 bases at V and 3 bases at J, leaving 3 bases unmatched. CDR3 DNA: TGTGCCAGCAGCTTGGTTACAGGGGGTACAGATACGCAGTATTTT. It yields the protein CASSLVTGGTDTQYF.

V gene TRBV6-1 combines with J gene TRBJ1-5, with D possibly matching TRBD1 (5 bases). The CDR3 has 14 residues. The V gene lost 6 bases and the J gene lost 0 bases, with 9 bases spanning the gap. CDR1 is MNHNS and CDR2 is SASEGT in the germline V gene. CDR3 DNA sequence: TGTGCCAGCAGGGGGGGTTATAGCAATCAGCCCCAGCATTTT. Protein product: CASRGGYSNQPQHF.